This TCR beta chain was obtained from a study of T cells in Graves' hyperthyroidism and ophthalmopathy. Amplification yielded TCR beta CDR3 regions, with RNA transcripts as the source. Primed by the HTBI set, a first-round RT-PCR was run on the TCR CDR3. One entry per CDR3 protein results from TCRdb running MiXCR on the multiplex PCR reads. The data hold hundreds of thousands of distinct CDR3 sequences, with about 15% observed a single time. This clonotype came up many times. Around 9.9 ml of fresh peripheral blood supplied the PBMCs. Trimming removed 7 bases at V and 0 bases at J, with 13 bases between. Germline V gene data show CDR1 as DFQATT and CDR2 as SNEGSKA (reference sequence). The CDR3 totals 13 residues.

This chain connects TRBV20-1 to TRBJ2-7, with TRBD2 as a possible D gene (5 bases). This sequence originates from a woman in her twenties or thirties with Graves' hyperthyroidism that later progressed to Graves' ophthalmopathy. The source material was blood. The CDR3 sequence: CSVSDWGSYEQYF. Written as DNA, the CDR3 is TGCAGTGTGTCGGACTGGGGCTCCTACGAGCAGTACTTC.